This is a list of T cell receptor beta chains from one sample in a study of post-analysis software for immune sequencing data. TCRdb recomputed calls from the PCR reads with MiXCR, one row per CDR3 protein. Counted here are more than 500,000 distinct CDR3 sequences, 34% occurring once; the ten biggest clones make up approximately 5.4%. Sequenced material: blood. These receptors were collected from a girl aged 2 to 17 with multiple sclerosis. The CDR3 runs from the conserved cysteine through the conserved F or W. D genes are given only for firm matches. Clone size is not always given. Where it is, it says once, few, many or a class for expanded clones.

D: -; J: TRBJ2-5; size: -; V: TRBV12-3/TRBV12-4; DNA: TGTGCCAGCGCGGGATACCAAGAGACCCAGTACTTC; CDR3: CASAGYQETQYF
D: -; J: TRBJ1-5; size: -; V: TRBV15; DNA: TGTGCCACCAGAAGAGGAAGCAATCGGCCCCAGCATTTT; CDR3: CATRRGSNRPQHF
D: -; J: TRBJ2-3; size: -; V: TRBV7-3; DNA: TGTGCCAGCAGCTCAACCGGGACCTTCACAGATACGCAGTATTTT; CDR3: CASSSTGTFTDTQYF
D: -; J: TRBJ2-5; size: -; V: TRBV9; DNA: TGTGCCAGCAGCGTAGCAGAGCGTGGGCCCCAAGAGACCCAGTACTTC; CDR3: CASSVAERGPQETQYF
D: -; J: TRBJ1-2; size: -; V: TRBV6-5; DNA: TGTGCCAGCAGTCGGGGGGACGGTATTATCTATGGCTACACCTTC; CDR3: CASSRGDGIIYGYTF
D: TRBD1; J: TRBJ2-6; size: -; V: TRBV20-1; DNA: TGCAGTGCTAGAGATGGACAGGGGGCGACCGGGGCCAACGTCCTGACTTTC; CDR3: CSARDGQGATGANVLTF
D: TRBD1; J: TRBJ1-2; size: many; V: TRBV12-3/TRBV12-4; DNA: TGTGCCAGCAGTCCCCAGACAGGGCGGGGCTACACCTTC; CDR3: CASSPQTGRGYTF
D: TRBD2; J: TRBJ2-4; size: few; V: TRBV7-3; DNA: TGTGCCAGCAGCCTGGGGGAGGGCATTCAGTACTTC; CDR3: CASSLGEGIQYF
D: TRBD1; J: TRBJ2-5; size: -; V: TRBV9; DNA: TGTGCCAGCAGCGCCCTCGGGACAGGGAGGATCGGAGAGACCCAGTACTTC; CDR3: CASSALGTGRIGETQYF
D: -; J: TRBJ2-4; size: -; V: TRBV9; DNA: TGTGCCAGCAGCCCGCCGGGCCTCGCTATTCAGTACTTC; CDR3: CASSPPGLAIQYF
D: -; J: TRBJ1-2; size: few; V: TRBV7-9; DNA: TGTGCCAGCAGCTCTACGGGAGAATATGGCTACACCTTC; CDR3: CASSSTGEYGYTF
D: TRBD1; J: TRBJ2-7; size: few; V: TRBV24-1; DNA: TGTGCCACCAGCCGGGACAGTCTTTCCTACGAGCAGTACTTC; CDR3: CATSRDSLSYEQYF
D: TRBD1; J: TRBJ1-2; size: few; V: TRBV20-1; DNA: TGCAGTGCCCGCAAGGACAGGGGTATTGGCTACACCTTC; CDR3: CSARKDRGIGYTF
D: TRBD2; J: TRBJ2-3; size: -; V: TRBV7-9; DNA: TGTGCCAGCAGTCCCCGGGGGGATTCAGATACGCAGTATTTT; CDR3: CASSPRGDSDTQYF
D: TRBD1; J: TRBJ1-4; size: -; V: TRBV6-1; DNA: TGTGCCAGCAGTGCGCCGGGACAGGGGGCTTCTAATGAAAAACTGTTTTTT; CDR3: CASSAPGQGASNEKLFF
D: -; J: TRBJ2-7; size: -; V: TRBV7-8; DNA: TGTGCCAGCAGCTTAGCCCCCATGACTAGCTACGAGCAGTACTTC; CDR3: CASSLAPMTSYEQYF
D: TRBD1; J: TRBJ2-1; size: few; V: TRBV7-9; DNA: TGTGCCAGCAGCTCGCTGGGACAGTTAGGTCCCGAGCAGTTCTTC; CDR3: CASSSLGQLGPEQFF
D: TRBD2; J: TRBJ2-7; size: -; V: TRBV10-3; DNA: TGTGCCATCAGTGAGTCTGGGTGGACTAGCTCCTACGAGCAGTACTTC; CDR3: CAISESGWTSSYEQYF
D: -; J: TRBJ1-5; size: few; V: TRBV7-8; DNA: TGTGCCAGCAGCCTAACCCGTTTTTATAGCAATCAGCCCCAGCATTTT; CDR3: CASSLTRFYSNQPQHF
D: -; J: TRBJ2-5; size: -; V: TRBV21-1; DNA: TGTGCCAGCAGCAAGTCTGGGGCGCAAGAGACCCAGTACTTC; CDR3: CASSKSGAQETQYF
D: -; J: TRBJ2-1; size: few; V: TRBV9; DNA: TGTGCCAGCAGCCCACGAGCCGCGGGGTCCAACAATGAGCAGTTCTTC; CDR3: CASSPRAAGSNNEQFF
D: -; J: TRBJ1-2; size: many; V: TRBV29-1; DNA: TGCAGCGTGGGACAAGGGGACTATGGCTACACCTTC; CDR3: CSVGQGDYGYTF
D: -; J: TRBJ1-2; size: many; V: TRBV7-9; DNA: TGTGCCAGCAGCTTAGGTCCTGCCTATGGCTACACCTTC; CDR3: CASSLGPAYGYTF
D: -; J: TRBJ2-7; size: few; V: TRBV7-6; DNA: TGTGCCAGCAGCTTAGCGAAGGGGGACGAGCAGTACTTC; CDR3: CASSLAKGDEQYF
D: TRBD2; J: TRBJ2-1; size: few; V: TRBV20-1; DNA: TGCAGTGCTAGAGTCTCAGATGGACTAGCGGGGGCAAATGAGCAGTTCTTC; CDR3: CSARVSDGLAGANEQFF
D: -; J: TRBJ1-2; size: -; V: TRBV5-5; DNA: TGTGCCAGCAGCTTGGCCCGAACCACTAACTATGGCTACACCTTC; CDR3: CASSLARTTNYGYTF
D: TRBD1; J: TRBJ1-1; size: few; V: TRBV10-3; DNA: TGTGCCATCAGTGAGGTCCAGCACTTGGACAGGGCATGGTTATCATCTGAAGCTTTCTTT; CDR3: CAISEVQHLDRAWLSSEAFF
D: -; J: TRBJ1-2; size: -; V: TRBV7-2; DNA: TGTGCCAGCAGCCCAGGACCGACGACGGGCTACACCTTC; CDR3: CASSPGPTTGYTF